The rows below give T cell receptor beta chains drawn from one sample of a study of breast tumors, draining lymph nodes, adjacent tissues. One entry per CDR3 protein results from TCRdb running MiXCR on the multiplex PCR reads. The sample comprises about 140,000 distinct CDR3 sequences, 30% to 35% of which are singletons, and roughly 2.2% rests with the top ten. The sequenced sample was axillary lymph node tissue. These receptors were collected from a female donor with breast cancer. Some clones in this sample may be carry-over from other donors' samples. The CDR3 runs from the conserved cysteine through the conserved F or W. D genes are given only for firm matches. Part of the rows lack a size; the others show once, few, many or a class for expanded clones.

>.|TRBJ1-2|TRBV5-1|many
TGCGCCAGCAGCTTGGAGGGGAGTAACTATGGCTACACCTTC
CASSLEGSNYGYTF
>TRBD1|TRBJ1-5|TRBV28|many
TGTGCCAGCAGTTTCCTCAGACAGGGATATCAGCCCCAGCATTTT
CASSFLRQGYQPQHF
>TRBD1|TRBJ2-1|TRBV4-3|few
TGCGCCAGCAGTCGTGACAGGGGGCGCAACAATGAGCAGTTCTTC
CASSRDRGRNNEQFF
>.|TRBJ2-5|TRBV7-2|.
TGTGCCAGCAGCCCCTACAGGGTGTACCAAGAGACCCAGTACTTC
CASSPYRVYQETQYF
>.|TRBJ2-7|TRBV5-4|once
TGTGCCAGCAGCTTGCAAGGGGCATATGCCTACGAGCAGTACTTC
CASSLQGAYAYEQYF
>TRBD2|TRBJ2-3|TRBV20-1|.
TGCAGTGCTGCTAGCGGGGGGGCAGATACGCAGTATTTT
CSAASGGADTQYF
>TRBD2|TRBJ2-2|TRBV5-1|many
TGCGCCAGCAGCTTGATGGCTAGCGGGGGAAACACCGGGGAGCTGTTTTTT
CASSLMASGGNTGELFF
>.|TRBJ1-5|TRBV6-5|many
TGTGCCAGCAGCCGCGACCGATCCAATCAGCCCCAGCATTTT
CASSRDRSNQPQHF
>.|TRBJ2-7|TRBV2|.
TGTGCCAGCAAAGTGTCCATTTACGAGCAGTACTTC
CASKVSIYEQYF
>TRBD2|TRBJ2-5|TRBV7-2|many
TGTGCCAGCAGCTTAAAGCGGGGGGGTGTGGAGACCCAGTACTTC
CASSLKRGGVETQYF
>TRBD1|TRBJ1-2|TRBV5-6|many
TGTGCCAGCAGCCCCACCGGGACAGGGCTCTATGGCTACACCTTC
CASSPTGTGLYGYTF